These T cell receptor beta chains were read from a single sample in a study of blood T cell repertoires in COVID-19. Data came from immunoSEQ multiplex PCR; TCRdb stores just in-frame clones and leaves some out. The data show hundreds of thousands of clones, roughly 86% seen once. Material: peripheral blood. The receptors stem from a man between 65 and 80 years old with acute or convalescent COVID-19. CDR3s include the opening cysteine and the closing phenylalanine or tryptophan. The D gene is left open where the match is weak. Size tells how often a clone was seen (once, few, many) or the class of an expanded clone, and some rows leave it out.

NA	NA	TRBV29-1	TRBJ2-7	TGCAGCGTTGATGAGGGGAACCCCGGGACACCGTACTTC	CSVDEGNPGTPYF
TRBD1	NA	TRBV4-3	TRBJ2-5	TGCGCCAGCAGCCAAGGCGTCAGGGGGCTTGGGGAGACCCAGTACTTC	CASSQGVRGLGETQYF
NA	NA	TRBV4-2	TRBJ1-1	TGTGCCAGCAGCCAAGAGCCCCTAGACACTGAAGCTTTCTTT	CASSQEPLDTEAFF
NA	NA	TRBV3-1/TRBV3-2	TRBJ1-4	TGTGCCAGCAGCCGCGACACAACTAATGAAAAACTGTTTTTT	CASSRDTTNEKLFF
NA	NA	TRBV18	TRBJ2-2	TGTGCCAGCTCACCACAGGGAGCCGGGGAGCTGTTTTTT	CASSPQGAGELFF
NA	NA	TRBV19	TRBJ1-5	TGTGCCAGTGATGGCATCAATCAGCCCCAGCATTTT	CASDGINQPQHF
NA	NA	TRBV7-9	TRBJ1-6	TGTGCCAGCAGCGGGGACGTCGGGGGGAATTCACCCCTCCACTTT	CASSGDVGGNSPLHF
NA	NA	TRBV10-1	TRBJ1-5	TGCGCCAGCAGTGATTTTAGAGCAGGGGACGCCAAAATACGGCAAGCCAATCAGCCCCAGCATTTT	CASSDFRAGDAKIRQANQPQHF
TRBD2	NA	TRBV7-8	TRBJ2-3	TGTGCCAGCAGCTGGGATTTAGCGGGGGGGACCACCGACCCTAGCACAGATACGCAGTATTTT	CASSWDLAGGTTDPSTDTQYF
TRBD1	NA	TRBV5-6	TRBJ2-5	TGTGCCAGCAGCCCCCTTGGGACAGGGGCGCGGGAGACCCAGTACTTC	CASSPLGTGARETQYF
NA	few	TRBV4-1	TRBJ2-7	TGCGCCAGCAGCCAAGCCCCCACAGACTCCTACGAGCAGTACTTC	CASSQAPTDSYEQYF
NA	few	TRBV7-9	TRBJ1-4	TGTGCCAGCAGCTCTAGCGGGGTGTCCTCCGAAAAACTGTTTTTT	CASSSSGVSSEKLFF
NA	NA	TRBV18	TRBJ1-1	TGTGCCAGCTCCACGGGGGGCACTGAAGCTTTCTTT	CASSTGGTEAFF
NA	few	TRBV6-5	TRBJ1-1	TGTGCCAGCAGTTGGGGGGAAGAAGCTTTCTTT	CASSWGEEAFF
TRBD2	NA	TRBV7-2	TRBJ2-7	TGTGCCAGCAGCTTAGCCGGCGGGGGGGCCGGCGAGCAGTACTTC	CASSLAGGGAGEQYF
TRBD1	NA	TRBV24-1	TRBJ1-4	TGTGCCACCAGTGGGTCCGGGACAGGGACGCCTGGAGCTAATGAAAAACTGTTTTTT	CATSGSGTGTPGANEKLFF
TRBD1	NA	TRBV5-4	TRBJ2-7	TGTGCCAGCAGTTTGGTTCCGGGCAGGGGGAAGTACGAGCAGTACTTC	CASSLVPGRGKYEQYF
TRBD2	NA	TRBV5-6	TRBJ2-1	TGTGCCAGCAGCTTAGGCCTAGCGGGTCTCGCCTACAATGAGCAGTTCTTC	CASSLGLAGLAYNEQFF
TRBD2	NA	TRBV5-1	TRBJ2-1	TGCGCCAGCAGCTTGGGACTAGCGGGGGGATCTCACAATGAGCAGTTCTTC	CASSLGLAGGSHNEQFF
TRBD1	NA	TRBV7-9	TRBJ1-1	TGTGCCAGCAGCGACCAGGGGGCGGTTGGGCTGAACACTGAAGCTTTCTTT	CASSDQGAVGLNTEAFF
NA	NA	TRBV4-2	TRBJ2-7	TGTGCCAGCAGCCAAGATCTATCCTACGAGCAGTACTTC	CASSQDLSYEQYF
NA	NA	TRBV28	TRBJ1-6	TGTGCCAGCAGTAAGCATAATAAGGGGTCACCCCTCCACTTT	CASSKHNKGSPLHF
NA	NA	TRBV9	TRBJ1-2	TGTGCCAGCAGCGTAACCCTGGACAGATTTCCCTATGGCTACACCTTC	CASSVTLDRFPYGYTF
NA	NA	TRBV6-5	TRBJ2-7	TGTGCCAGCAGTTCAACAGGTACCTACGAGCAGTACTTC	CASSSTGTYEQYF
TRBD1	once	TRBV5-1	TRBJ2-3	TGCGCCAGCAGCTTGGCGACAGGGGGTACAGATACGCAGTATTTT	CASSLATGGTDTQYF
TRBD1	NA	TRBV5-5	TRBJ1-1	TGTGCCAGCAGCTTCGGACAGGCTGCTGGCGGAGCTTTCTTT	CASSFGQAAGGAFF
NA	NA	TRBV7-9	TRBJ1-1	TGTGCCAGCAGGCCCACCGGGGGATTGAACACTGAAGCTTTCTTT	CASRPTGGLNTEAFF
TRBD2	NA	TRBV7-2	TRBJ2-1	TGTGCCAGCAGCAAATGGACTAGCGGGGGGGCCGAGCAGTTCTTC	CASSKWTSGGAEQFF
NA	NA	TRBV21-1	TRBJ2-3	TGTGCCAGCAGCAAGGGGATCGGGACACAGGCCGCAAAGTGCACAGATACGCAGTATTTT	CASSKGIGTQAAKCTDTQYF
TRBD2	few	TRBV7-9	TRBJ2-1	TGTGCCAGCAGCTTGGGAGGGAGCAGGGCCTACAATGAGCAGTTCTTC	CASSLGGSRAYNEQFF
TRBD2	NA	TRBV27	TRBJ2-1	TGTGCCAGCAGTTTCTGGCGGGCGGGAGGGCTCGATGAGCAGTTCTTC	CASSFWRAGGLDEQFF
NA	few	TRBV5-1	TRBJ2-2	TGCGCCAGCAGCTTCTCCCGGGCGGGACCTAACACCGGGGAGCTGTTTTTT	CASSFSRAGPNTGELFF
NA	NA	TRBV3-1/TRBV3-2	TRBJ1-2	TGTGCCAGCAGCCAAGATTTGGCATCTGGCTACACCTTC	CASSQDLASGYTF
TRBD1	few	TRBV18	TRBJ1-4	TGTGCCAGCTCACCAGGACAGGAGATTAATGAAAAACTGTTTTTT	CASSPGQEINEKLFF
TRBD1	NA	TRBV3-1/TRBV3-2	TRBJ2-3	TGTGCCAGCAGCCAAAAGGCCTTCCAGGGACAGCTCAGCACAGATACGCAGTATTTT	CASSQKAFQGQLSTDTQYF